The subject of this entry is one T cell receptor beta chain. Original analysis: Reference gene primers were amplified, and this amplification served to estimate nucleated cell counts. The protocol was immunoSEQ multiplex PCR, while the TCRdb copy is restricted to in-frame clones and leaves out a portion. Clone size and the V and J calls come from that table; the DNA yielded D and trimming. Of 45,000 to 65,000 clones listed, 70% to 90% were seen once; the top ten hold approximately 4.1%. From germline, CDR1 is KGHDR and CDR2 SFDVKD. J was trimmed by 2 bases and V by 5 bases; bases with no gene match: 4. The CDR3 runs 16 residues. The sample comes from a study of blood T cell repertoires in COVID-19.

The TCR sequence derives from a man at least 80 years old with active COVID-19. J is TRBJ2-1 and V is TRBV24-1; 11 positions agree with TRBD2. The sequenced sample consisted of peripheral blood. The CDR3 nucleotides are TGTGCCACCAGTGGACTAGCGGGAAGTCCCTACAATGAGCAGTTCTTC. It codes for CATSGLAGSPYNEQFF.